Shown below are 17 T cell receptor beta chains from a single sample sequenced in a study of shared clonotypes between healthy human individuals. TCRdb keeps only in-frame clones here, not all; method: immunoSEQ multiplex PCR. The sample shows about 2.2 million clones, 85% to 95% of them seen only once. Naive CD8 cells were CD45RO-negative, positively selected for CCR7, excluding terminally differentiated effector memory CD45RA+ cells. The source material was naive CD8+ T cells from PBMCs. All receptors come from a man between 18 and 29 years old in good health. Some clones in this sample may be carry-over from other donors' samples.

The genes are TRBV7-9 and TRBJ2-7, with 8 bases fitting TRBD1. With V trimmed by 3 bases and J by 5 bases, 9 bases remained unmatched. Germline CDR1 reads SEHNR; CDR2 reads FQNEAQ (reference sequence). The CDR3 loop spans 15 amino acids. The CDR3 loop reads CASSLRQGSRNEQYF. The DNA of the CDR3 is TGTGCCAGCAGCTTGAGACAGGGGAGCAGAAACGAGCAGTACTTC. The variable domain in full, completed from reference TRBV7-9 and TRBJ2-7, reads DTGVSQNPRHKITKRGQNVTFRCDPISEHNRLYWYRQTLGQGPEFLTYFQNEAQLEKSRLLSDRFSAERPKGSFSTLEIQRTEQGDSAMYLCASSLRQGSRNEQYFGPGTRLTVT.

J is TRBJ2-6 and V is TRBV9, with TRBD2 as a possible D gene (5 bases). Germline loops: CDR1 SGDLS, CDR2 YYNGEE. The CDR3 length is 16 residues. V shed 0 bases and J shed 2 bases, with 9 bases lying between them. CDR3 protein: CASSVVRGPGANVLTF. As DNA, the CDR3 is TGTGCCAGCAGCGTAGTACGAGGGCCTGGGGCCAACGTCCTGACTTTC.

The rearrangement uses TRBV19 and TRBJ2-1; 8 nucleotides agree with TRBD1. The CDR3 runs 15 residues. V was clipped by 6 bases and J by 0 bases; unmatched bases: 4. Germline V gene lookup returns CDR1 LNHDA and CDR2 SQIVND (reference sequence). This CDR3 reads CASRTTGASYNEQFF. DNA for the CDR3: TGTGCCAGTAGGACGACAGGGGCCTCCTACAATGAGCAGTTCTTC.

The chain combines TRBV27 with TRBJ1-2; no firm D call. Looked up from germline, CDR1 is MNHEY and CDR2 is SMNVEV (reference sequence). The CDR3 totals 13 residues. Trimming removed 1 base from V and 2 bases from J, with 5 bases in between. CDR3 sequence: CASSLFRNYGYTF. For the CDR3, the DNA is TGTGCCAGCAGTTTATTCAGGAACTATGGCTACACCTTC.

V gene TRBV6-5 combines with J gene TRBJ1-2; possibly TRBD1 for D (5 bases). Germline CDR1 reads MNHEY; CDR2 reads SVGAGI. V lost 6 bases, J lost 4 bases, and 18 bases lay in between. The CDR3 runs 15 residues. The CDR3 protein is CASSSMPDGGYGYTF. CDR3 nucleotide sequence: TGTGCCAGCAGCTCGATGCCAGATGGGGGCTATGGCTACACCTTC.

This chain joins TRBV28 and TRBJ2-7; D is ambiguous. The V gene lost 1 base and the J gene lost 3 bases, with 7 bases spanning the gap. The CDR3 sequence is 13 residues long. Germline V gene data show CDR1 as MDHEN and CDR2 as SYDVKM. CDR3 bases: TGTGCCAGCAGTTTATTGACCTACTACGAGCAGTACTTC. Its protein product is CASSLLTYYEQYF.

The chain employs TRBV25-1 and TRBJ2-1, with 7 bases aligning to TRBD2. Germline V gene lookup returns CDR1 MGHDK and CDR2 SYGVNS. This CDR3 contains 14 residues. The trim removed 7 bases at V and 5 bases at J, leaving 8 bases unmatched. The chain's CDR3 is CASTGGRLHNEQFF. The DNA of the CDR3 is TGTGCCAGCACGGGCGGGAGACTTCACAATGAGCAGTTCTTC. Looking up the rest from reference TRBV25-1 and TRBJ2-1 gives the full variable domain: EADIYQTPRYLVIGTGKKITLECSQTMGHDKMYWYQQDPGMELHLIHYSYGVNSTEKGDLSSESTVSRIRTEHFPLTLESARPSHTSQYLCASTGGRLHNEQFFGPGTRLTVL.

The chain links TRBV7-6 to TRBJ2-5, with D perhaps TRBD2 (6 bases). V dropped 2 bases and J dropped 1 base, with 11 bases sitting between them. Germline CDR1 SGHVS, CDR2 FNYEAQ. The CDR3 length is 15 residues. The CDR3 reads CASSLFRTTQETQYF. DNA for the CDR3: TGTGCCAGCAGCTTATTTCGGACTACCCAAGAGACCCAGTACTTC.

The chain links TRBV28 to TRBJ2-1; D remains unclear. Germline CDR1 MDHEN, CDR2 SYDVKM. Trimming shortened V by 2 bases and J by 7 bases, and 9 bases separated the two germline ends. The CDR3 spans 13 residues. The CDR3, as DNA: TGTGCCAGCAGTTTACTTCCCGTTAATGAGCAGTTCTTC. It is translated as CASSLLPVNEQFF.

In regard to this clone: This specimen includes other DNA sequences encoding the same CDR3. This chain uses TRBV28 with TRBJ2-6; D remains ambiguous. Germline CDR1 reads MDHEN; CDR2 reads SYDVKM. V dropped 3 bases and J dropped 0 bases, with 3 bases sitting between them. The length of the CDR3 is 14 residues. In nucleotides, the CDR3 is TGTGCCAGCAGTTTTGGCTCTGGGGCCAACGTCCTGACTTTC. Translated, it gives CASSFGSGANVLTF.

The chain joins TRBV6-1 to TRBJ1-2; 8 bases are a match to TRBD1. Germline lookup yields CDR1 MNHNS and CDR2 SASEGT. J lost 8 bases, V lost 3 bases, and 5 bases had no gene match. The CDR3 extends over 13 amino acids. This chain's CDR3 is CASSDSDREGYTF. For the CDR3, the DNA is TGTGCCAGCAGTGACTCGGACAGGGAAGGCTACACCTTC.

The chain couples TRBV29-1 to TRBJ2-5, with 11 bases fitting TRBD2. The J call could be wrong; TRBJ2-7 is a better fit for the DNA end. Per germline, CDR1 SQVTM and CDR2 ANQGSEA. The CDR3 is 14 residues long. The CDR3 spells CSVGTSGFAYEQYF. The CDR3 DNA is TGCAGCGTGGGGACTAGCGGTTTCGCCTACGAGCAGTACTTC.

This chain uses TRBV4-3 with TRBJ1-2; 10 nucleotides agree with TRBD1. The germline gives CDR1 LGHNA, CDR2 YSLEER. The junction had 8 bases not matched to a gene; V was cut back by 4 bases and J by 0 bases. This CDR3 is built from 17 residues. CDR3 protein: CASSPGDRGISNYGYTF. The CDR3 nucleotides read TGCGCCAGCAGCCCCGGGGACAGGGGCATATCTAACTATGGCTACACCTTC.

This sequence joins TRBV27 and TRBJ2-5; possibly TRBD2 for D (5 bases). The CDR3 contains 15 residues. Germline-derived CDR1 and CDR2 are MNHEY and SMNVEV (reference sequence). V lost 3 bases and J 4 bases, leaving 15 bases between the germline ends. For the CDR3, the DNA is TGTGCCAGCAGTTTGGTTGAGGGAATTGGAGAGACCCAGTACTTC. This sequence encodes CASSLVEGIGETQYF.

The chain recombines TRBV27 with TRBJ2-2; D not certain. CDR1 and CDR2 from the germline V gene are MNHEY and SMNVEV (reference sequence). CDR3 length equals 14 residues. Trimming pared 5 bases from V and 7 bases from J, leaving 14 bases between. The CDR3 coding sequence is TGTGCCAGCAGTCTGGGCCGGATAAGCGGGGAGCTGTTTTTT. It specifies CASSLGRISGELFF.

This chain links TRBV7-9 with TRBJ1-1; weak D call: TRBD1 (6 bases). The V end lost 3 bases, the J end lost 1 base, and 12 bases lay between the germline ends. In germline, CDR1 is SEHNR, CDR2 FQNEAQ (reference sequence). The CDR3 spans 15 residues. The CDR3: CASSFPGGKNTEAFF. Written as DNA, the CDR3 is TGTGCCAGCAGCTTTCCGGGGGGCAAGAACACTGAAGCTTTCTTT.

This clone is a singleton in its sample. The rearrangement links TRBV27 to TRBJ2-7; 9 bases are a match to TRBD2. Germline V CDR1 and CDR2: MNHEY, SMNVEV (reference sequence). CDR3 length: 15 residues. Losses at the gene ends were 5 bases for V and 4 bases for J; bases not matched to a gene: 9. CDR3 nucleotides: TGTGCCAGCAGTCCCCAAGCGGGGGGACGGTACGAGCAGTACTTC. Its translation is CASSPQAGGRYEQYF.